This TCR beta chain was captured by sequencing in a study of glioma-infiltrating T cells. Background on the study: Glioma patients had dexamethasone for six or fewer days before surgery. Sequencing aimed for roughly 4.5- to 11-fold coverage of approximately 990,000 peripheral T cells. Study-wide results and limits: Above-expected tissue-blood divergence occurred in all gliomas, most in low-grade ones.

On this clonotype itself: Its antigen is unknown.

The junction had 15 bases not matched to a gene; V was cut back by 8 bases and J by 6 bases. Germline lookup yields CDR1 MNHEY and CDR2 SMNVEV (reference sequence). The CDR3 is 16 amino acids. TCR alpha and beta CDR3 regions were amplified from RNA using iRepertoire nested multiplex PCR. Tissue mRNA or PBMC total RNA, roughly 90-450 ng, went into one-step reverse transcription and amplification. TCRdb re-called the multiplex PCR reads with MiXCR, one entry per CDR3 protein. The sample shows approximately 400,000 distinct CDR3 sequences, less than 50% of them seen only once. This receptor was identified in a human donor with low-grade glioma or glioblastoma, undergoing nonglioma brain surgery, or in good health (not recorded which). This sequence joins TRBV27 and TRBJ2-7; 11 nucleotides align to TRBD2. Sequenced material: glioma tissue, nonneoplastic brain tissue, or PBMCs (not recorded which). The CDR3 DNA sequence: TGTGCCAGCCCCCGGGTAGCGGGAGGGCCTAGGAGCGAGCAGTACTTC. This translates into CASPRVAGGPRSEQYF.